This T cell receptor beta chain was profiled in a study of blood T cell repertoires in COVID-19. Authors' processing steps: Estimation of nucleated cell counts was performed using reference gene primer amplification. Sequencing used immunoSEQ multiplex PCR; TCRdb keeps in-frame clones, though not all of them. V and J calls and clone size follow that table, whereas D and trimming were derived from the DNA. The table records approximately 200,000 clones, roughly 83% of them present only once. CDR3 length: 17 residues. Germline trimming cut 2 bases from V and 4 bases from J; bases unmatched to any gene: 3. In germline, CDR1 is MDHEN, CDR2 SYDVKM.

The clonotype was recovered from a woman in her forties or fifties with acute or convalescent COVID-19. The sample was peripheral blood. This chain links TRBV28 with TRBJ2-2, with 14 nucleotides matching TRBD2. CDR3 nucleotides: TGTGCCAGCAGTTTAACTGGACTAGCGGGAGGCACCGGGGAGCTGTTTTTT. This gives the protein CASSLTGLAGGTGELFF.